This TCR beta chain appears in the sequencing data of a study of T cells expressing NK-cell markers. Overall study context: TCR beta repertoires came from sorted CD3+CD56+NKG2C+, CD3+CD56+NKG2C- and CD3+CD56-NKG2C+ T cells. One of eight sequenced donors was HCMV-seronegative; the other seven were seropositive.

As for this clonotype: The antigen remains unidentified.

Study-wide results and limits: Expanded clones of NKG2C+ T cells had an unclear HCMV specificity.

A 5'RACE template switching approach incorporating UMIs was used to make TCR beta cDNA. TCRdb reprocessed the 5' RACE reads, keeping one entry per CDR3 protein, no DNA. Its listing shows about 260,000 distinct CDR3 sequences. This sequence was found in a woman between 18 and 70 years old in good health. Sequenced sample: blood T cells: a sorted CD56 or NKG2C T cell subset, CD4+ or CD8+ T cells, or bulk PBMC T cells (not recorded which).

The CDR3 region is CSALASAVGLAFF. This chain connects TRBV20-1 to TRBJ1-1; TCRdb proposes TRBD1, but this gene call is untestable without DNA. Germline V CDR1 and CDR2: DFQATT, SNEGSKA (reference sequence). The length of the CDR3 is 13 residues.